These T cell receptor beta chains were read from a single sample in a study of long-term antiretroviral therapy in people with HIV. The table came from immunoSEQ multiplex PCR; TCRdb's copy has only in-frame clones and leaves some out. The data hold nearly 20,000 clones, with 80% observed a single time. The input for sequencing was unsorted PBMCs, taken 0.2 years after starting antiretroviral therapy. The receptor set was obtained from a woman between 40 and 55 years old with HIV. The CDR3 runs from the conserved cysteine through the conserved F or W. D genes are given only for firm matches. For some rows the clone size is stated as once, few or many, or as a class when expanded; others skip it.

size	V	J	D	CDR3	DNA
-	TRBV6-6	TRBJ1-5	-	CASSYEEGTQPQHF	TGTGCCAGCAGTTACGAGGAGGGAACGCAGCCCCAGCATTTT
-	TRBV5-1	TRBJ1-1	-	CASTTGGFVMNTEAFF	TGCGCCAGCACCACGGGGGGATTCGTCATGAACACTGAAGCTTTCTTT
-	TRBV13	TRBJ2-3	-	CASSLMTDRVPQVPQYF	TGTGCCAGCAGCCTCATGACTGATAGGGTCCCTCAGGTTCCGCAGTATTTT
-	TRBV6-1	TRBJ1-5	-	CASSESAGLGQPQHF	TGTGCCAGCAGTGAAAGTGCAGGGCTAGGGCAGCCCCAGCATTTT
-	TRBV4-1	TRBJ2-3	TRBD2	CASSIGSGLTDTQYF	TGCGCCAGCAGCATCGGTAGCGGGCTCACAGATACGCAGTATTTT
-	TRBV4-3	TRBJ1-4	TRBD1	CASSQVSIGTGVNEKLFF	TGCGCCAGCAGCCAAGTCTCTATCGGGACAGGGGTAAATGAAAAACTGTTTTTT
-	TRBV4-1	TRBJ1-5	TRBD1	CASSPPPAGGNQPQHF	TGCGCCAGCAGCCCCCCCCCGGCAGGGGGTAATCAGCCCCAGCATTTT
-	TRBV7-2	TRBJ2-2	TRBD2	CASSLRLAGGPETGELFF	TGTGCCAGCAGCTTAAGGCTAGCGGGGGGCCCAGAAACCGGGGAGCTGTTTTTT
-	TRBV19	TRBJ1-1	-	CASSLQGGNTEAFF	TGTGCCAGTAGCCTACAGGGTGGAAACACTGAAGCTTTCTTT
-	TRBV10-3	TRBJ1-1	-	CAIMSGSPAEAFF	TGTGCCATCATGTCTGGCAGCCCGGCTGAAGCTTTCTTT
-	TRBV6-1	TRBJ2-7	-	CASTQVSDVHEQYF	TGTGCCAGCACCCAGGTATCGGACGTCCACGAGCAGTACTTC
-	TRBV7-9	TRBJ2-7	TRBD1	CASSPNRGVRVSEQYF	TGTGCCAGCAGCCCCAACAGGGGGGTACGGGTTAGCGAGCAGTACTTC
-	TRBV5-6	TRBJ2-4	-	CASSPQLAKNIQYF	TGTGCCAGCAGCCCACAGCTAGCCAAAAACATTCAGTACTTC
-	TRBV6-5	TRBJ2-5	-	CASRGSGKETQYF	TGTGCCAGCAGGGGTAGCGGTAAAGAGACCCAGTACTTC
-	TRBV2	TRBJ1-1	TRBD1	CASSGQGDTEAFF	TGTGCCAGCAGTGGACAGGGGGACACTGAAGCTTTCTTT
-	TRBV7-2	TRBJ1-5	TRBD1	CASSSTGGGQPQHF	TGTGCCAGCAGCTCGACAGGGGGCGGTCAGCCCCAGCATTTT
-	TRBV11-2	TRBJ1-2	-	CASSLDLTVYGYTF	TGTGCCAGCAGCTTAGATTTGACAGTTTATGGCTACACCTTC
-	TRBV9	TRBJ2-7	-	CASSVGDGYEQYF	TGTGCCAGCAGCGTAGGGGACGGATACGAGCAGTACTTC
-	TRBV5-4	TRBJ2-2	TRBD2	CASSQPGLAGYGELFF	TGTGCCAGCAGCCAACCGGGACTAGCGGGGTACGGGGAGCTGTTTTTT
-	TRBV6-5	TRBJ1-2	-	CASRQEAVENYGYTF	TGTGCCAGCAGGCAGGAGGCCGTGGAGAACTATGGCTACACCTTC
-	TRBV6-1	TRBJ2-1	-	CASASVPGYNEQFF	TGTGCCAGCGCTAGCGTACCGGGCTACAATGAGCAGTTCTTC
once	TRBV7-2	TRBJ2-7	TRBD2	CASSTLAGGYNEQYF	TGTGCCAGCAGCACTTTAGCGGGGGGGTACAACGAGCAGTACTTC
-	TRBV5-1	TRBJ2-7	-	CASSSTTDAYEQYF	TGCGCCAGCAGCTCAACTACTGATGCCTACGAGCAGTACTTC
-	TRBV7-8	TRBJ2-1	TRBD2	CASSLYSGSYNEQFF	TGTGCCAGCAGCTTGTATAGCGGGTCATACAATGAGCAGTTCTTC
-	TRBV29-1	TRBJ2-5	TRBD1	CSAVGQGAILVETQYF	TGCAGCGCTGTGGGACAGGGGGCGATTTTGGTAGAGACCCAGTACTTC
-	TRBV6-5	TRBJ1-1	-	CATLPTWGAEAFF	TGTGCCACCCTACCTACTTGGGGCGCTGAAGCTTTCTTT
-	TRBV25-1	TRBJ2-5	TRBD2	CASSDGLEQETQYF	TGTGCCAGCAGTGACGGACTAGAACAAGAGACCCAGTACTTC
-	TRBV2	TRBJ2-1	TRBD2	CASSELASGRGYNEQFF	TGTGCCAGCAGTGAACTCGCTAGCGGGAGGGGGTACAATGAGCAGTTCTTC
once	TRBV7-9	TRBJ1-1	TRBD1	CASSLDKWGQTNTEAFF	TGTGCCAGCAGCTTAGACAAATGGGGACAGACGAACACTGAAGCTTTCTTT
-	TRBV10-3	TRBJ2-3	TRBD2	CAISDPGLAGGPSDTQYF	TGTGCCATCAGTGATCCTGGACTAGCGGGAGGGCCCTCAGATACGCAGTATTTT
-	TRBV4-1	TRBJ1-3	-	CASSQAGNTIYF	TGCGCCAGCAGCCAAGCTGGAAACACCATATATTTT
-	TRBV12-5	TRBJ2-7	-	CASGLAIRHQPPFEQYF	TGTGCTAGTGGTTTGGCCATACGACATCAGCCCCCGTTCGAGCAGTACTTC
few	TRBV14	TRBJ2-7	TRBD1	CASSQVQGSEQYF	TGTGCCAGCAGCCAGGTACAGGGGAGCGAGCAGTACTTC
few	TRBV30	TRBJ1-2	-	CAWSVGGFDGYTF	TGTGCCTGGAGTGTTGGTGGATTTGATGGCTACACCTTC